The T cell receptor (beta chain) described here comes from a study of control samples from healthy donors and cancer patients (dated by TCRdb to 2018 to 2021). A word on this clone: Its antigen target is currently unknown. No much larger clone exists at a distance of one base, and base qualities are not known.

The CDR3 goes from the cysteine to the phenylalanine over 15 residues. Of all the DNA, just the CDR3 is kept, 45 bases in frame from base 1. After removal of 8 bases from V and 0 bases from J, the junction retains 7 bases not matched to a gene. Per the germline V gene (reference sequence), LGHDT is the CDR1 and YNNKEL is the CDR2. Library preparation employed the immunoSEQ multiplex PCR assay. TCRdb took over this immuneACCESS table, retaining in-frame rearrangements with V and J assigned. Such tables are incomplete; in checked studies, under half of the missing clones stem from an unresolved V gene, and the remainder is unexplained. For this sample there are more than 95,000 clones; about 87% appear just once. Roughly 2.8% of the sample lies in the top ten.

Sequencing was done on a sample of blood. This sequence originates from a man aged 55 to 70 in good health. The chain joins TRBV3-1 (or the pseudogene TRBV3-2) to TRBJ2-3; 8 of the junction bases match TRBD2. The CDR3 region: CASREGGPSTDTQYF. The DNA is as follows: TGTGCCAGCCGGGAGGGGGGACCTAGCACAGATACGCAGTATTTT.